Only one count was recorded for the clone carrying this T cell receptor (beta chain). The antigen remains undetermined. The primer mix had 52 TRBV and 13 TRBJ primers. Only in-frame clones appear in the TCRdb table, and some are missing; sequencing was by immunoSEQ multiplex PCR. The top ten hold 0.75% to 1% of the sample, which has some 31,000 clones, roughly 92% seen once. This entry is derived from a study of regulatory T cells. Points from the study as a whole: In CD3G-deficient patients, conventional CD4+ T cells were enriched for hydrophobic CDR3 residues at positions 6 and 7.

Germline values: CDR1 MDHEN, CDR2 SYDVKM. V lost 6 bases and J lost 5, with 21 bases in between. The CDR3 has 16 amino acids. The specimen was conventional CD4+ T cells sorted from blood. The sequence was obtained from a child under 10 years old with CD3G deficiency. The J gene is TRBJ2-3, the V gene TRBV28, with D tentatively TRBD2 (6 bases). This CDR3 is CASRRGTSGVEDTQYF. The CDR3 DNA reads TGTGCCAGCAGGCGAGGGACTTCGGGGGTGGAAGATACGCAGTATTTT.